These 24 T cell receptor beta chains came from one sample sequenced in a study of blood T cell repertoires in COVID-19. Clones were sequenced by immunoSEQ multiplex PCR, and TCRdb holds only the in-frame ones, with some missing. The table lists under 400,000 clones, around 87% of them singletons, with around 7% in the top ten. Sequencing was done on a sample of peripheral blood. The receptors come from a man in his late teens or twenties with active or convalescent COVID-19.

The rearrangement links TRBV5-6 to TRBJ1-3; D is ambiguous. CDR1 is SGHDT and CDR2 is YYEEEE in the germline V gene. The CDR3 runs 16 residues. V was cut by 4 bases and J by 0 bases, with 14 bases left in between. The CDR3 DNA reads TGTGCCAGCAGCCTTCCGCCTGGTAGCTCTGGAAACACCATATATTTT. It encodes CASSLPPGSSGNTIYF. Full variable domain (missing parts from reference TRBV5-6 and TRBJ1-3): DAGVTQSPTHLIKTRGQQVTLRCSPKSGHDTVSWYQQALGQGPQFIFQYYEEEERQRGNFPDRFSGHQFPNYSSELNVNALLLGDSALYLCASSLPPGSSGNTIYFGEGSWLTVV.

J is TRBJ2-7 and V is TRBV14, with a tentative D call TRBD2 (5 bases). Germline CDR1 is SGHDN and CDR2 is FVKESK. Between the trimmed V and J ends, which lost 1 base and 6 bases, there was a span of 10 bases. The length of the CDR3 is 13 residues. For the CDR3, the DNA is TGTGCCAGCAGCCAAGTCGGGGTCGGCGAGCAGTACTTC. Translation: CASSQVGVGEQYF.

This chain joins TRBV29-1 and TRBJ1-1, with TRBD1 matching over 7 bases. Unmatched junction bases numbered 5, after V lost 6 bases and J lost 4 bases. This CDR3 has 12 amino acids. Germline values: CDR1 SQVTM, CDR2 ANQGSEA. DNA of the CDR3: TGCAGCGTCGTGACAGGGCCCACTGAAGCTTTCTTT. This gives the protein CSVVTGPTEAFF. Looking up the rest from reference TRBV29-1 and TRBJ1-1 gives the full variable domain: SAVISQKPSRDICQRGTSLTIQCQVDSQVTMMFWYRQQPGQSLTLIATANQGSEATYESGFVIDKFPISRPNLTFSTLTVSNMSPEDSSIYLCSVVTGPTEAFFGQGTRLTVV.

The chain links TRBV7-6 to TRBJ1-3; 9 bases map to TRBD1. The germline CDR1 and CDR2 sequences are SGHVS and FNYEAQ. The V gene end was trimmed by 5 bases and the J gene end by 8 bases; junction bases not matched to a gene: 4. This CDR3 has 13 amino acids. CDR3 sequence (DNA): TGTGCCAGCAGCGAGGACAGGGGTTACACCATATATTTT. Amino acid sequence: CASSEDRGYTIYF.

The chain is built from TRBV6-2 or TRBV6-3 and TRBJ1-4; D is unclear. Looked up from germline, CDR1 is MNHEY and CDR2 is SVGEGT. This CDR3 is 16 amino acids long. V was clipped by 0 bases and J by 5 bases, with 13 bases between them. CDR3 amino acids: CASSYSILELNEKLFF. CDR3 in DNA: TGTGCCAGCAGTTACTCGATTTTGGAGCTCAATGAAAAACTGTTTTTT.

This clone has only one observation. The chain links TRBV2 to TRBJ1-6; 7 bases fit TRBD1. From germline, CDR1 is SNHLY and CDR2 FYNNEI. J lost 6 bases, V lost 7 bases, and 6 bases had no gene match. CDR3 length: 14 amino acids. The CDR3 DNA reads as TGTGCCAGCAAGGGGACAGCCATTAATTCACCCCTCCACTTT. This gives the protein CASKGTAINSPLHF.

Notes on this clone: Given a much more abundant clone one base away, this may be a read error. The chain has TRBV7-2 and TRBJ1-1; tentative D call: TRBD1 (6 bases). The CDR3 extends over 14 amino acids. Looked up from germline, CDR1 is SGHTA and CDR2 is FQGNSA. The ends were cut back, 3 bases at V and 1 base at J, with 9 bases in the middle. The CDR3 bases are TGTGCCAGCAGCTTTGGACAGTCGAACACTGAAGCTTTCTTT. It yields the protein CASSFGQSNTEAFF.

The genes are TRBV3-1 (or the pseudogene TRBV3-2) and TRBJ2-7; D gene uncertain. From germline, CDR1 is LGHDT and CDR2 YNNKEL (reference sequence). This CDR3 is built from 13 residues. V was cut by 8 bases and J by 1 base, with 12 bases left in between. The chain's CDR3 is CASGSRRSYEQYF. CDR3 sequence (DNA): TGTGCCAGCGGTTCTAGGAGATCCTACGAGCAGTACTTC.

This clone was detected only a few times. The chain couples TRBV7-8 to TRBJ2-2; 7 nucleotides agree with TRBD1. The V gene's germline CDR1 is SGHVS and CDR2 FQNEAQ. Trimming took 2 bases from V and 6 from J; bases not matched to a gene: 3. This CDR3 comprises 14 residues. CDR3 DNA sequence: TGTGCCAGCAGCTTATTTACAGGGGCCGGGGAGCTGTTTTTT. Protein: CASSLFTGAGELFF.

V is TRBV7-8 and J is TRBJ2-3, with 14 nucleotides matching TRBD2. J lost 5 bases, V lost 5 bases, and 12 bases had no gene match. The CDR3 consists of 18 residues. The germline CDR1 and CDR2 sequences are SGHVS and FQNEAQ. CDR3 residues: CASSLSLTSGGAIDTQYF. The DNA for the CDR3 is TGTGCCAGCAGCCTCAGCCTGACTAGCGGGGGGGCTATAGATACGCAGTATTTT. The complete variable domain, with remaining parts taken from reference TRBV7-8 and TRBJ2-3, reads GAGVSQSPRYKVAKRGQDVALRCDPISGHVSLFWYQQALGQGPEFLTYFQNEAQLDKSGLPSDRFFAERPEGSVSTLKIQRTQQEDSAVYLCASSLSLTSGGAIDTQYFGPGTRLTVL.

Only one count was recorded for this clone. CDR3 coding DNA: TGTGCCAGTTCTCGCGCCCAGGGGACCGCAGCTTTCTTT. As protein: CASSRAQGTAAFF. The rearrangement uses TRBV19 and TRBJ1-1, with D possibly TRBD1 on 6 matching bases. CDR1 and CDR2 from the germline V gene are LNHDA and SQIVND (reference sequence). V gave up 8 bases and J gave up 10 bases, with 20 bases separating them. The CDR3 runs 13 residues.

The CDR3 region is CASSSDRGRNEQYF. CDR3 nucleotide sequence: TGCGCCAGCAGCTCGGACAGGGGCAGGAACGAGCAGTACTTC. The chain combines TRBV5-1 with TRBJ2-7; the match to TRBD1 covers 9 bases. Looked up from germline, CDR1 is SGHRS and CDR2 is YFSETQ. The CDR3 extends over 14 amino acids. Losses at the gene ends were 3 bases for V and 5 bases for J; bases not matched to a gene: 6.

The rearrangement joins TRBV5-1 to TRBJ2-5; 13 nucleotides line up with TRBD2. This CDR3 has 18 residues. V lost 4 bases and J lost 1; bases outside the gene matches: 10. Germline CDR1 SGHRS, CDR2 YFSETQ. CDR3 in DNA: TGCGCCAGCAGCCGGGGACTAGCGGGACTGGCGGGCCAAGAGACCCAGTACTTC. Residues: CASSRGLAGLAGQETQYF.

The chain joins TRBV21-1 to TRBJ1-4; the table calls TRBD1, which could not be checked here. TRBV21-1 is an annotated pseudogene. This CDR3 comprises 16 residues. The CDR3 spells CARIAPGQGPYEKLFF. In nucleotides, the CDR3 is TGTGCCAGGATTGCCCCCGGACAGGGACCGTATGAAAAACTGTTTTTT.

J is TRBJ2-2 and V is TRBV18; 8 nucleotides align to TRBD1. The CDR3 has 16 amino acids. V shed 5 bases and J 0 bases; nucleotides not matched to a gene: 5. Germline V gives CDR1 KGHSH, CDR2 LQKENI. The CDR3 protein is CASSRQGSSNTGELFF. CDR3 DNA sequence: TGTGCCAGCTCAAGACAGGGGAGCTCGAACACCGGGGAGCTGTTTTTT.

This chain joins TRBV24-1 and TRBJ1-1; D unclear. CDR3 length: 11 amino acids. Germline V gene sequence: CDR1 KGHDR, CDR2 SFDVKD. V shed 9 bases and J shed 4 bases, with 8 bases lying between them. The CDR3 loop is CATRLGTEAFF. As DNA, the CDR3 is TGTGCCACCCGACTGGGCACTGAAGCTTTCTTT.

This rearrangement joins TRBV4-3 to TRBJ2-7; 13 nucleotides align to TRBD2. From germline, CDR1 is LGHNA and CDR2 YSLEER. The trim removed 4 bases at V and 3 bases at J, leaving 12 bases unmatched. The CDR3 is 18 residues long. The CDR3 loop is CASSRASGLAGSHYEQYF. CDR3 sequence (DNA): TGCGCCAGCAGCCGAGCATCGGGACTAGCGGGGTCCCACTACGAGCAGTACTTC.

The V call is TRBV12-5, the J call TRBJ2-2; TRBD1 matches at 7 bases. The V segment lost 5 bases and the J segment 4 bases; nucleotides outside the gene matches: 7. The CDR3 runs to 15 residues. From germline, CDR1 is LGHNT and CDR2 FRNRAP. CDR3 amino acids: CASGIDRAGTGELFF. CDR3 DNA: TGTGCTAGTGGTATCGACAGGGCCGGCACCGGGGAGCTGTTTTTT.

V usage is TRBV5-1 and J usage is TRBJ2-5; TRBD1 aligns across 7 bases. The germline CDR1 and CDR2 sequences are SGHRS and YFSETQ. The ends lost 0 bases at V and 4 bases at J; junction bases unmatched: 3. The length of the CDR3 is 14 residues. CDR3 sequence: CASSLGQGLETQYF. For the CDR3, the DNA is TGCGCCAGCAGCTTGGGACAGGGCTTAGAGACCCAGTACTTC.

The chain combines TRBV10-3 with TRBJ2-1, with 8 bases aligning to TRBD1. The CDR3 runs to 13 residues. V shed 4 bases and J 8 bases; nucleotides not matched to a gene: 4. Germline CDR1 ENHRY, CDR2 SYGVKD. The CDR3 here is CAISGQGTDEQFF. CDR3 DNA: TGTGCCATCAGTGGACAGGGGACCGATGAGCAGTTCTTC.

The J gene is TRBJ2-5, the V gene TRBV30; 7 bases fit TRBD1. Germline values: CDR1 GTSNPN, CDR2 SVGIG (reference sequence). With 4 bases clipped from V and 2 bases from J, the junction kept 7 bases outside the gene matches. The CDR3 sequence is 14 residues long. CDR3 loop: CAWKPGQRQETQYF. CDR3 nucleotide sequence: TGTGCCTGGAAGCCGGGACAGAGACAAGAGACCCAGTACTTC.

The V and J genes are TRBV5-1 and TRBJ2-1; 9 positions match TRBD2. V lost 4 bases, J lost 3 bases, and 8 bases stayed unmatched. Germline V gives CDR1 SGHRS, CDR2 YFSETQ. The CDR3 has 16 residues. In DNA, the CDR3 is TGCGCCAGCAGCGGAGTAGCGGGGGTTATCTACAATGAGCAGTTCTTC. Protein: CASSGVAGVIYNEQFF. Combining the CDR3 with reference TRBV5-1 and TRBJ2-1 gives the whole variable domain KAGVTQTPRYLIKTRGQQVTLSCSPISGHRSVSWYQQTPGQGLQFLFEYFSETQRNKGNFPGRFSGRQFSNSRSEMNVSTLELGDSALYLCASSGVAGVIYNEQFFGPGTRLTVL.

This clone was detected only once. This chain links TRBV7-2 with TRBJ1-6, with 8 bases fitting TRBD1. V gave up 2 bases and J gave up 2 bases; unmatched junction bases: 5. The CDR3 spans 17 residues. The germline V gene has CDR1 SGHTA and CDR2 FQGNSA. The CDR3 loop reads CASSLIQGEAYNSPLHF. The CDR3 coding sequence is TGTGCCAGCAGCTTAATACAGGGGGAGGCCTATAATTCACCCCTCCACTTT.

V gene TRBV5-1 combines with J gene TRBJ2-7; D uncertain. The V end was cut by 1 base, the J end by 4 bases, with 6 bases between. CDR1 and CDR2 (germline): SGHRS, YFSETQ. This CDR3 spans 12 amino acids. The CDR3 region has the DNA TGCGCCAGCAGCTTGACAGCATACGAGCAGTACTTC. Protein sequence: CASSLTAYEQYF. Variable domain in full (rest from reference TRBV5-1 and TRBJ2-7): KAGVTQTPRYLIKTRGQQVTLSCSPISGHRSVSWYQQTPGQGLQFLFEYFSETQRNKGNFPGRFSGRQFSNSRSEMNVSTLELGDSALYLCASSLTAYEQYFGPGTRLTVT.